This is a list of T cell receptor beta chains from one sample in a study of T cell responses to AZD1222 COVID-19 vaccine. Sequenced by immunoSEQ multiplex PCR; TCRdb stores in-frame clones only, minus some. Of about 69,000 clones in the sample, roughly 85% were seen once. This specimen consisted of peripheral blood, obtained on day 0 of AZD1222 vaccination. The source of these receptors is an adult in good health. CDR3s include the opening cysteine and the closing phenylalanine or tryptophan. A D gene is named only where the DNA matches it firmly. Clone size, where shown, is once, few, many, or a class for clones that have expanded.

clone_size: -
d_call: -
j_call: TRBJ2-2
v_call: TRBV5-1
cdr3_nt: TGCGCCAGCAGCTTGGTCGGAGGGGAGCTGTTTTTT
cdr3_aa: CASSLVGGELFF

clone_size: once
d_call: -
j_call: TRBJ1-5
v_call: TRBV7-9
cdr3_nt: TGTGCCAGCAGCTTAGCAGGGGGATACAATCAGCCCCAGCATTTT
cdr3_aa: CASSLAGGYNQPQHF

clone_size: -
d_call: -
j_call: TRBJ2-2
v_call: TRBV9
cdr3_nt: TGTGCCAGCAGCGTACTCGGGGTGGCCTTGGCCGCCGGGGAGCTGTTTTTT
cdr3_aa: CASSVLGVALAAGELFF

clone_size: -
d_call: TRBD1
j_call: TRBJ2-3
v_call: TRBV12-3/TRBV12-4
cdr3_nt: TGTGCCAGCACCATGGGGGACAGGGGGAGAAAGTATTTT
cdr3_aa: CASTMGDRGRKYF

clone_size: -
d_call: -
j_call: TRBJ2-6
v_call: TRBV29-1
cdr3_nt: TGCAGCGTCGACGGGTCACCTGGGGCCAACGTCCTGACTTTC
cdr3_aa: CSVDGSPGANVLTF

clone_size: -
d_call: -
j_call: TRBJ1-3
v_call: TRBV19
cdr3_nt: TGTGCCAGTAGTATGGATCGCATCTCTGGAAACACCATATATTTT
cdr3_aa: CASSMDRISGNTIYF

clone_size: -
d_call: TRBD1
j_call: TRBJ2-3
v_call: TRBV20-1
cdr3_nt: TGCAGTGCTAGTAAGACGGACAGGGGTACGCAGTATTTT
cdr3_aa: CSASKTDRGTQYF

clone_size: -
d_call: -
j_call: TRBJ2-2
v_call: TRBV5-6
cdr3_nt: TGTGCCAGCAGTTGGGGATTGAACACCGGGGAGCTGTTTTTT
cdr3_aa: CASSWGLNTGELFF

clone_size: -
d_call: -
j_call: TRBJ2-1
v_call: TRBV5-1
cdr3_nt: TGCGCCAGCAGCTTGGCGTTCGGCTCCTACAATGAGCAGTTCTTC
cdr3_aa: CASSLAFGSYNEQFF

clone_size: once
d_call: -
j_call: TRBJ1-1
v_call: TRBV6-2/TRBV6-3
cdr3_nt: TGTGCCAGCAGTTACCGAGGGGTGGGTGCGAACACTGAAGCTTTCTTT
cdr3_aa: CASSYRGVGANTEAFF

clone_size: -
d_call: -
j_call: TRBJ2-1
v_call: TRBV27
cdr3_nt: TGTGCCAGCAGTCAAAGCAGGCTACCCCCGTACAATGAGCAGTTCTTC
cdr3_aa: CASSQSRLPPYNEQFF

clone_size: once
d_call: -
j_call: TRBJ2-2
v_call: TRBV24-1
cdr3_nt: TGTGCCACCAGTGATTTGTATCAGAACACCGGGGAGCTGTTTTTT
cdr3_aa: CATSDLYQNTGELFF

clone_size: once
d_call: TRBD1
j_call: TRBJ2-1
v_call: TRBV7-9
cdr3_nt: TGTGCCAGCAGCCCACCGGGACAGGGGGTCGAGTTCTTC
cdr3_aa: CASSPPGQGVEFF

clone_size: -
d_call: -
j_call: TRBJ1-2
v_call: TRBV13
cdr3_nt: TGTGCCAGCAGCCCCGGGCTAGGGGGGGACTATGGCTACACCTTC
cdr3_aa: CASSPGLGGDYGYTF

clone_size: -
d_call: TRBD1
j_call: TRBJ1-4
v_call: TRBV6-5
cdr3_nt: TGTGCCAGCAAACTCCAGGGGGCAGCTAATGAAAAACTGTTTTTT
cdr3_aa: CASKLQGAANEKLFF

clone_size: -
d_call: -
j_call: TRBJ1-1
v_call: TRBV28
cdr3_nt: TGTGCCAGCACCCCCCGCGACAGGCGCATGAGGAACACTGAAGCTTTCTTT
cdr3_aa: CASTPRDRRMRNTEAFF

clone_size: -
d_call: -
j_call: TRBJ1-2
v_call: TRBV28
cdr3_nt: TGTGCCAGCATGAGGCAGATCTCTAACTATGGCTACACCTTC
cdr3_aa: CASMRQISNYGYTF

clone_size: -
d_call: TRBD2
j_call: TRBJ2-2
v_call: TRBV7-8
cdr3_nt: TGTGCCAGCAGCGATTCATCTACCGGGACTAGCGCTTCCGGGGAGCTGTTTTTT
cdr3_aa: CASSDSSTGTSASGELFF

clone_size: few
d_call: -
j_call: TRBJ2-7
v_call: TRBV5-4
cdr3_nt: TGTGCCAGCAGCTTGTCGGGACAAACGTACGAGCAGTACTTC
cdr3_aa: CASSLSGQTYEQYF

clone_size: medium-sized
d_call: -
j_call: TRBJ2-5
v_call: TRBV28
cdr3_nt: TGTGCCAGCAGTTTGGAGAAGACCCAGTACTTC
cdr3_aa: CASSLEKTQYF

clone_size: -
d_call: -
j_call: TRBJ1-2
v_call: TRBV29-1
cdr3_nt: TGCAGCGTCCTCTCCGACAGCTATGGCTACACCTTC
cdr3_aa: CSVLSDSYGYTF

clone_size: few
d_call: TRBD2
j_call: TRBJ2-3
v_call: TRBV4-2
cdr3_nt: TGTGCCAGCAGCCAGGAACTAGCGGAGGGAGGTACAGATACGCAGTATTTT
cdr3_aa: CASSQELAEGGTDTQYF

clone_size: -
d_call: TRBD1
j_call: TRBJ2-5
v_call: TRBV5-1
cdr3_nt: TGCGCCAGCAGCTTGGAAGGGACAGGGGGAAAGACCCAGTACTTC
cdr3_aa: CASSLEGTGGKTQYF

clone_size: -
d_call: -
j_call: TRBJ2-4
v_call: TRBV5-8
cdr3_nt: TGTGCCAGCAGCTTGGGCGGGGGCCGCAAGTACTTC
cdr3_aa: CASSLGGGRKYF

clone_size: -
d_call: -
j_call: TRBJ1-5
v_call: TRBV5-8
cdr3_nt: TGTGCCAGCAGCTTGGGGGCAGCAAATAGCAATCAGCCCCAGCATTTT
cdr3_aa: CASSLGAANSNQPQHF

clone_size: once
d_call: -
j_call: TRBJ2-7
v_call: TRBV7-3
cdr3_nt: TGTGCCAGCAGCGTAGAGGCCGGGACTTTCCACGAGCAGTACTTC
cdr3_aa: CASSVEAGTFHEQYF

clone_size: -
d_call: TRBD1
j_call: TRBJ2-2
v_call: TRBV30
cdr3_nt: TGTGCCTGGAGTTTAGCTAGGACAGGGTTCACCGGGGAGCTGTTTTTT
cdr3_aa: CAWSLARTGFTGELFF

clone_size: -
d_call: -
j_call: TRBJ2-1
v_call: TRBV6-2/TRBV6-3
cdr3_nt: TGTGCCAGCAGTTACACAGGACTGGGCTTGGGGGGTGAGCAGTTCTTC
cdr3_aa: CASSYTGLGLGGEQFF

clone_size: -
d_call: -
j_call: TRBJ1-2
v_call: TRBV13
cdr3_nt: TGTGCCAGCAGCGCCGGAGCCCGTCGGTATGGCTACACCTTC
cdr3_aa: CASSAGARRYGYTF

clone_size: -
d_call: -
j_call: TRBJ2-7
v_call: TRBV6-5
cdr3_nt: TGTGCCAGCGAGAGGGGGGAGCAGTACTTC
cdr3_aa: CASERGEQYF

clone_size: -
d_call: -
j_call: TRBJ1-1
v_call: TRBV5-5
cdr3_nt: TGTGCCAGCAGCCACAGGTTATGGAACACTGAAGCTTTCTTT
cdr3_aa: CASSHRLWNTEAFF

clone_size: -
d_call: TRBD1
j_call: TRBJ2-7
v_call: TRBV30
cdr3_nt: TGTGCCTGGCACAGGGGCGCCTACGAGCAGTACTTC
cdr3_aa: CAWHRGAYEQYF

clone_size: -
d_call: -
j_call: TRBJ2-5
v_call: TRBV5-1
cdr3_nt: TGCGCCAGCAGCCCTGGAGTCCAGATACAAGAGACCCAGTACTTC
cdr3_aa: CASSPGVQIQETQYF

clone_size: once
d_call: -
j_call: TRBJ2-5
v_call: TRBV7-3
cdr3_nt: TGTGCCAGCAGCTTAGCGGGGCACCAAGAGACCCAGTACTTC
cdr3_aa: CASSLAGHQETQYF

clone_size: -
d_call: -
j_call: TRBJ2-1
v_call: TRBV27
cdr3_nt: TGTGCCAGCAGTCCGCGACAGGAGTACAATGAGCAGTTCTTC
cdr3_aa: CASSPRQEYNEQFF

clone_size: few
d_call: TRBD1
j_call: TRBJ2-7
v_call: TRBV10-1
cdr3_nt: TGCGCCAGCAGCCCCGGGACAGGGTTCTACGAGCAGTACTTC
cdr3_aa: CASSPGTGFYEQYF

clone_size: -
d_call: TRBD1
j_call: TRBJ1-1
v_call: TRBV28
cdr3_nt: TGTGCCAGCAGTTTGTCCGGGACAGGGGAAACGAACACTGAAGCTTTCTTT
cdr3_aa: CASSLSGTGETNTEAFF

clone_size: -
d_call: TRBD2
j_call: TRBJ2-3
v_call: TRBV28
cdr3_nt: TGTGCCAGCAGTTCGAGGACTAGCGGGGGGTCATCACGTCCAGATACGCAGTATTTT
cdr3_aa: CASSSRTSGGSSRPDTQYF

clone_size: -
d_call: TRBD1
j_call: TRBJ1-1
v_call: TRBV5-1
cdr3_nt: TGCGCCAGCACAGAAAAACAGGGGGCTGAAGCTTTCTTT
cdr3_aa: CASTEKQGAEAFF

clone_size: -
d_call: TRBD1
j_call: TRBJ1-1
v_call: TRBV30
cdr3_nt: TGTGCCTGGAGTACGGACAGGGCCACTGAAGCTTTCTTT
cdr3_aa: CAWSTDRATEAFF

clone_size: -
d_call: TRBD2
j_call: TRBJ2-7
v_call: TRBV19
cdr3_nt: TGTGCCAGTAGTATTGGTACTAGCGGGGCGGGTCGCGAGCAGTACTTC
cdr3_aa: CASSIGTSGAGREQYF

clone_size: -
d_call: -
j_call: TRBJ1-5
v_call: TRBV7-9
cdr3_nt: TGTGCCAGCAGCCCAGACGGACTAAGCAATCAGCCCCAGCATTTT
cdr3_aa: CASSPDGLSNQPQHF

clone_size: -
d_call: -
j_call: TRBJ2-1
v_call: TRBV27
cdr3_nt: TGTGCCAGCAGTTTATCGTTGATATACAATGAGCAGTTCTTC
cdr3_aa: CASSLSLIYNEQFF

clone_size: -
d_call: -
j_call: TRBJ2-1
v_call: TRBV11-3
cdr3_nt: TGTGCCAGCAGCCCTCGGACGTATCTTACCAATGAGCAGTTCTTC
cdr3_aa: CASSPRTYLTNEQFF

clone_size: -
d_call: -
j_call: TRBJ1-2
v_call: TRBV21-1
cdr3_nt: TGTGCCAGCAGCCGAGACGACAGGGTCAATGGCTACACCTTC
cdr3_aa: CASSRDDRVNGYTF

clone_size: -
d_call: -
j_call: TRBJ2-1
v_call: TRBV9
cdr3_nt: TGTGCCAGCAGCCCCGTGGGGGGGCGCTCCTACAATGAGCAGTTCTTC
cdr3_aa: CASSPVGGRSYNEQFF

clone_size: -
d_call: -
j_call: TRBJ2-2
v_call: TRBV5-6
cdr3_nt: TGTGCCAGCAGCTCCCGGGGAGACGGGCCTGACGGGGAGCTGTTTTTT
cdr3_aa: CASSSRGDGPDGELFF

clone_size: -
d_call: TRBD1
j_call: TRBJ2-2
v_call: TRBV6-4
cdr3_nt: TGTGCCAGCAGGACAGGGCTCGGGGAGCTGTTTTTT
cdr3_aa: CASRTGLGELFF

clone_size: -
d_call: TRBD2
j_call: TRBJ2-6
v_call: TRBV28
cdr3_nt: TGTGCCAGCAGAGGCGGGGGGGCCGCTGGGGCCAACGTCCTGACTTTC
cdr3_aa: CASRGGGAAGANVLTF

clone_size: -
d_call: -
j_call: TRBJ2-5
v_call: TRBV5-1
cdr3_nt: TGCGCCAGCAGCTTGGGAACCACGGAAGAGACCCAGTACTTC
cdr3_aa: CASSLGTTEETQYF

clone_size: -
d_call: -
j_call: TRBJ1-1
v_call: TRBV14
cdr3_nt: TGTGCCAGCAGTGTTCCTTGGGGATCTGAAGCTTTCTTT
cdr3_aa: CASSVPWGSEAFF

clone_size: few
d_call: -
j_call: TRBJ1-2
v_call: TRBV28
cdr3_nt: TGTGCCAGCACCCACGACAGCTATGGCTACACCTTC
cdr3_aa: CASTHDSYGYTF

clone_size: once
d_call: -
j_call: TRBJ2-2
v_call: TRBV9
cdr3_nt: TGTGCCAGCAGCCCACTGGGGGACACCGGGGAGCTGTTTTTT
cdr3_aa: CASSPLGDTGELFF

clone_size: -
d_call: -
j_call: TRBJ2-1
v_call: TRBV6-2/TRBV6-3
cdr3_nt: TGTGCCAGCAGTTACTGGGAGCCCTCCTACAATGAGCAGTTCTTC
cdr3_aa: CASSYWEPSYNEQFF